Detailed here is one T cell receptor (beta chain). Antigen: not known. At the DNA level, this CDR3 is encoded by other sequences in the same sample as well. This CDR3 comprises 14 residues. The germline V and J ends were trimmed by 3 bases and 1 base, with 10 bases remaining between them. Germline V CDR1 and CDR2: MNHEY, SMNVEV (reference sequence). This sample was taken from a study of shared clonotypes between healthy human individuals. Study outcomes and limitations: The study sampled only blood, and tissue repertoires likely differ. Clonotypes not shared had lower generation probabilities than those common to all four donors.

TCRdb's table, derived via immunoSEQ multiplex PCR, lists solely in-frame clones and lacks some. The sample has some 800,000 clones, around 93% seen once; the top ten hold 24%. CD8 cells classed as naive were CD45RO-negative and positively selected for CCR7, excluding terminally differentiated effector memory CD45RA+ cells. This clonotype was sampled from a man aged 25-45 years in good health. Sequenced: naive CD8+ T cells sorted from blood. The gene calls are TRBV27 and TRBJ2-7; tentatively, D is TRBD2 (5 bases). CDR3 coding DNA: TGTGCCAGCAGTTTGACGGGATTATCCTACGAGCAGTACTTC. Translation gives CASSLTGLSYEQYF.